The 23 T cell receptor beta chains below come from one sample, sequenced in a study of blood T cell repertoires in COVID-19. Only in-frame clones appear in the TCRdb table, and some are missing; sequencing was by immunoSEQ multiplex PCR. The profile covers about 68,000 clones, with approximately 90% appearing a single time and approximately 4.8% taken by the ten largest. The sequenced sample was peripheral blood. These receptors came from a woman in her sixties with active COVID-19.

The chain is built from TRBV3-1 (or the pseudogene TRBV3-2) and TRBJ2-1; possible D gene TRBD2, 6 bases. The V gene's germline CDR1 is LGHDT and CDR2 YNNKEL (reference sequence). CDR3 length: 17 amino acids. The V end lost 2 bases, the J end lost 13 bases, and 27 bases lay between the germline ends. CDR3 DNA sequence: TGTGCCAGCAGCCAATCAATCTCTTTGCGGGATTCGACAGTACAGTTCTTC. This gives the protein CASSQSISLRDSTVQFF.

In regard to this clone: The same CDR3 arises from other DNA sequences in this sample as well. The genes are TRBV2 and TRBJ1-5, with 8 bases lining up with TRBD1. CDR1 and CDR2 (germline): SNHLY, FYNNEI. The junction had 2 bases not matched to a gene; V was cut back by 5 bases and J by 2 bases. This CDR3 contains 14 residues. The chain's CDR3 is CASSKQGGNQPQHF. CDR3 in DNA: TGTGCCAGCAGTAAACAGGGGGGCAATCAGCCCCAGCATTTT.

This clone appeared once. The chain employs TRBV9 and TRBJ2-7, with 9 positions matching TRBD1. Trimming cost V 0 bases and J 5 bases; bases outside gene matches: 6. The CDR3 spans 15 residues. Germline V gene lookup returns CDR1 SGDLS and CDR2 YYNGEE. CDR3 protein: CASSVGRGTGNEQYF. The CDR3 nucleotides read TGTGCCAGCAGCGTAGGACGGGGGACAGGGAACGAGCAGTACTTC.

The CDR3 loop reads CASRQGETQYF. In DNA form, the CDR3 reads TGTGCCAGCAGACAGGGAGAGACCCAGTACTTC. The chain combines TRBV2 with TRBJ2-5; weak D call: TRBD1 (6 bases). This CDR3 is 11 amino acids long. V was pared by 6 bases and J by 4 bases, with 6 bases between. CDR1 is SNHLY and CDR2 is FYNNEI in the germline V gene. Filled out from reference TRBV2 and TRBJ2-5, the complete variable domain reads EPEVTQTPSHQVTQMGQEVILRCVPISNHLYFYWYRQILGQKVEFLVSFYNNEISEKSEIFDDQFSVERPDGSNFTLKIRSTKLEDSAMYFCASRQGETQYFGPGTRLLVL.

The chain is built from TRBV5-4 and TRBJ1-2; possibly TRBD1 for D (5 bases). Germline CDR1 reads SGHNT; CDR2 reads YYREEE (reference sequence). Deletions cut 6 bases from V and 4 bases from J, with 13 bases between. CDR3 length equals 13 residues. CDR3 region: CASTKDRGYGYTF. CDR3 DNA: TGTGCCAGCACCAAAGACAGAGGCTATGGCTACACCTTC.

The chain is built from TRBV2 and TRBJ1-6; tentative D call: TRBD1 (6 bases). The CDR3 loop spans 13 amino acids. V was clipped by 3 bases and J by 8 bases, with 8 bases between them. The germline CDR1 and CDR2 sequences are SNHLY and FYNNEI. This CDR3 is CASSDRGDSPLHF. CDR3 sequence (DNA): TGTGCCAGCAGTGACAGGGGTGATTCACCCCTCCACTTT.

The chain carries TRBV5-4 and TRBJ2-7; D call uncertain. The CDR3 totals 15 residues. Germline V gene lookup returns CDR1 SGHNT and CDR2 YYREEE (reference sequence). V lost 1 base to trimming and J lost 2 bases, with 13 bases between them. CDR3 nucleotides: TGTGCCAGCAGCTTGAGAGTAGCACGGGCCTACGAGCAGTACTTC. Amino acids: CASSLRVARAYEQYF.

The V gene is TRBV19, the J gene TRBJ2-7; 9 positions agree with TRBD1. Germline-derived CDR1 and CDR2 are LNHDA and SQIVND (reference sequence). The CDR3 totals 14 residues. V was clipped by 3 bases and J by 4 bases; unmatched bases: 4. The CDR3 coding sequence is TGTGCCAGTAGTATGGGACAGGGTAATTACGAGCAGTACTTC. Amino acids: CASSMGQGNYEQYF.

The chain carries TRBV29-1 and TRBJ1-2; D not resolved. This CDR3 is 11 amino acids long. Trimming removed 2 bases at V and 7 bases at J, with 8 bases between. Germline V gene lookup returns CDR1 SQVTM and CDR2 ANQGSEA. CDR3 residues: CSVETHGGYTF. Here the CDR3 DNA reads TGCAGCGTTGAAACTCATGGTGGCTACACCTTC.

The chain is built from TRBV7-6 and TRBJ2-5; TRBD2 agrees at 7 bases. The V segment lost 0 bases and the J segment 7 bases; nucleotides outside the gene matches: 5. In germline, CDR1 is SGHVS, CDR2 FNYEAQ. The CDR3 spans 14 residues. CDR3 residues: CASSLAGTGGTQYF. The CDR3 DNA is TGTGCCAGCAGCTTAGCGGGGACGGGGGGGACCCAGTACTTC.

The chain has TRBV3-1 (or the pseudogene TRBV3-2) and TRBJ1-1; D gene uncertain. Germline CDR1 reads LGHDT; CDR2 reads YNNKEL (reference sequence). V lost 4 bases to trimming and J lost 5 bases, with 8 bases between them. The CDR3 totals 12 residues. CDR3 region: CASSPRGTEAFF. In DNA, the CDR3 is TGTGCCAGCAGCCCCCGAGGGACTGAAGCTTTCTTT.

The gene calls are TRBV27 and TRBJ2-7; no firm D call. The V gene's germline CDR1 is MNHEY and CDR2 SMNVEV (reference sequence). The CDR3 has 13 amino acids. Trimming took 6 bases from V and 2 from J, leaving 11 bases between them. CDR3 coding DNA: TGTGCCAGCAGGCAAGGAGAACCCTACGAGCAGTACTTC. Translated: CASRQGEPYEQYF.

The chain couples TRBV3-1 (or the pseudogene TRBV3-2) to TRBJ1-2; 8 bases agree with TRBD1. The germline V gene has CDR1 LGHDT and CDR2 YNNKEL (reference sequence). CDR3 length: 14 residues. Losses at the gene ends were 4 bases for V and 5 bases for J; bases not matched to a gene: 6. In nucleotides, the CDR3 is TGTGCCAGCAGCCTCGGACAGGGAATGTATGGCTACACCTTC. Protein product: CASSLGQGMYGYTF.

V gene TRBV6-2 or TRBV6-3 combines with J gene TRBJ2-1, with TRBD2 identical over 10 bases. This CDR3 spans 17 amino acids. Germline CDR1 reads MNHEY; CDR2 reads SVGEGT. J gave up 6 bases and V 4 bases, and 12 bases lay outside the gene matches. The CDR3 is CASSWTRRLAGVNEQFF. CDR3 DNA sequence: TGTGCCAGCAGTTGGACCCGTCGGCTAGCGGGAGTCAATGAGCAGTTCTTC.

The J gene is TRBJ2-1, the V gene TRBV6-6, with D possibly TRBD2 on 5 matching bases. The CDR3 is 15 amino acids. Per the germline V gene, CDR1 is MNHNY and CDR2 is SVGAGI (reference sequence). Trimming took 5 bases from V and 0 from J, leaving 11 bases between them. CDR3 coding DNA: TGTGCCAGCAGTCGTAGCGCAAGCTCCTACAATGAGCAGTTCTTC. Amino acids: CASSRSASSYNEQFF.

The chain recombines TRBV2 with TRBJ2-7, with 9 bases fitting TRBD1. Trimming at V came to 3 bases and at J to 5 bases, leaving 8 bases not matched to a gene. The CDR3 runs 15 residues. The germline gives CDR1 SNHLY, CDR2 FYNNEI. The CDR3 sequence is CASSEEDRGPHEQYF. The CDR3 region has the DNA TGTGCCAGCAGTGAGGAGGACAGGGGTCCCCACGAGCAGTACTTC.

The rearrangement uses TRBV11-2 and TRBJ2-5; tentative D call: TRBD2 (6 bases). Near its end, the DNA agrees better with TRBJ2-7, so the J call may be wrong. The germline gives CDR1 SGHAT, CDR2 FQNNGV. CDR3 length equals 16 residues. The CDR3 region has the DNA TGTGCCAGCACGCCTGATGGCGGGGCTTTCGCCTACGAGCAGTACTTC. Translating gives CASTPDGGAFAYEQYF.

The chain couples TRBV18 to TRBJ2-2; D possibly corresponds to TRBD1 (7 bases). The germline gives CDR1 KGHSH, CDR2 LQKENI. Trimming removed 6 bases at V and 2 bases at J, with 10 bases between. The CDR3 loop spans 14 amino acids. CDR3 coding DNA: TGTGCCAGCTCCAGGGGGGCCAACACCGGGGAGCTGTTTTTT. It codes for CASSRGANTGELFF.

As regards this clone: A much larger clonotype is one base distant, so this may be a read error. The chain recombines TRBV5-6 with TRBJ1-1; 7 nucleotides align to TRBD1. Unmatched junction bases numbered 2, after V lost 3 bases and J lost 0 bases. This CDR3 region has 14 residues. CDR1 is SGHDT and CDR2 is YYEEEE in the germline V gene. Written as DNA, the CDR3 is TGTGCCAGCAGCTGGGGACAGCTGAACACTGAAGCTTTCTTT. Translating gives CASSWGQLNTEAFF.

This clone was recorded once. The gene calls are TRBV5-1 and TRBJ2-5, with D possibly being TRBD2 (6 bases). Germline V CDR1 and CDR2: SGHRS, YFSETQ. This CDR3 region has 14 residues. V lost 3 bases, J lost 3 bases, and 12 bases lay in between. The CDR3 DNA sequence: TGCGCCAGCAGCTCCCAGGGAGGAGAAGAGACCCAGTACTTC. Translating gives CASSSQGGEETQYF.

V is TRBV10-2 and J is TRBJ1-3; no clear D gene. This CDR3 comprises 15 residues. CDR1 and CDR2 from the germline V gene are WSHSY and SAAADI. V lost 5 bases and J lost 3, with 14 bases in between. As DNA, the CDR3 is TGCGCCAGCAGTACGGGCCCCGGAGGTGGAAACACCATATATTTT. Its protein is CASSTGPGGGNTIYF.

The chain combines TRBV18 with TRBJ2-7; 7 bases fit TRBD1. From germline, CDR1 is KGHSH and CDR2 LQKENI. The ends lost 1 base at V and 4 bases at J; junction bases unmatched: 4. This CDR3 is built from 14 residues. The CDR3 nucleotides read TGTGCCAGCTCACCACGGGACAGTATTTACGAGCAGTACTTC. Its translation: CASSPRDSIYEQYF.

V gene TRBV2 combines with J gene TRBJ2-6; maybe TRBD1 (5 bases). The V gene lost 5 bases and the J gene lost 0 bases, with 8 bases spanning the gap. The CDR3 covers 15 residues. Germline V gives CDR1 SNHLY, CDR2 FYNNEI. This CDR3 is CASSSQGSGANVLTF. The CDR3 coding sequence is TGTGCCAGCAGTTCTCAGGGCTCTGGGGCCAACGTCCTGACTTTC.